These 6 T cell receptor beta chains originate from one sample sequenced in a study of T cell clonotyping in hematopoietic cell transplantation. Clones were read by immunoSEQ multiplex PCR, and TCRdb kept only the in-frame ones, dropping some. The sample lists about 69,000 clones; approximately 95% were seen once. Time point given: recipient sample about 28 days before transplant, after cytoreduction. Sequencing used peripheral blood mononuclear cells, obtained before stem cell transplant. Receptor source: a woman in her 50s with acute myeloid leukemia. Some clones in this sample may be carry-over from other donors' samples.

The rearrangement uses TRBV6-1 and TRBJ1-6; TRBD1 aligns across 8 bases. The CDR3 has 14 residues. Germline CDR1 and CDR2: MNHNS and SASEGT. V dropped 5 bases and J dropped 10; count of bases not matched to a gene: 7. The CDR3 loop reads CASSLGQGGSPLHF. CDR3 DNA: TGTGCCAGCAGTCTCGGACAGGGTGGCTCACCCCTCCACTTT.

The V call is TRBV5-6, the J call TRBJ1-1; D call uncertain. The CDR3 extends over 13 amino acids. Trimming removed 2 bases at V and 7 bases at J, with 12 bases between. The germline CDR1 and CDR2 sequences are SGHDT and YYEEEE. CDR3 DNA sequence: TGTGCCAGCAGCTTTTCCGTCGGCCTTGAAGCTTTCTTT. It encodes CASSFSVGLEAFF.

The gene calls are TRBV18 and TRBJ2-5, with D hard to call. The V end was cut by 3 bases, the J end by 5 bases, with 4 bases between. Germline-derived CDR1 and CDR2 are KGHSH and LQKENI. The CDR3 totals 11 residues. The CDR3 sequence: CASSPKETQYF. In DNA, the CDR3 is TGTGCCAGCTCACCTAAGGAGACCCAGTACTTC.

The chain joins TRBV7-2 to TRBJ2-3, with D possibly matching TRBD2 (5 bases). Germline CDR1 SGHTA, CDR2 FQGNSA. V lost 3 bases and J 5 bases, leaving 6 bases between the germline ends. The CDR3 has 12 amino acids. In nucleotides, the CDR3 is TGTGCCAGCAGCTTCGCGGGAGATACGCAGTATTTT. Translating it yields CASSFAGDTQYF.

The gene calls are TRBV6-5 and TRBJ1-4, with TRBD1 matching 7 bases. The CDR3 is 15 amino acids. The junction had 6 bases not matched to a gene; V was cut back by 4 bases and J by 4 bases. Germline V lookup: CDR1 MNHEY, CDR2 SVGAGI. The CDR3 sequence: CASSSLDRLNEKLFF. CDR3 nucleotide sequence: TGTGCCAGCAGTTCGCTGGACAGGCTTAATGAAAAACTGTTTTTT.

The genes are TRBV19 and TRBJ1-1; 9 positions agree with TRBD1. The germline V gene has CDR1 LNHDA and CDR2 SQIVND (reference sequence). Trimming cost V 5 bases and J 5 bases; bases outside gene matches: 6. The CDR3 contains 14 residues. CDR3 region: CASSDTGGSTEAFF. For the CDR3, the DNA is TGTGCCAGTAGTGATACAGGGGGCTCGACTGAAGCTTTCTTT.